This passage covers 23 T cell receptor beta chains from one sample sequenced in a study of T cells in Graves' hyperthyroidism and ophthalmopathy. What was amplified from RNA transcripts were TCR beta CDR3 regions. The TCR CDR3 was amplified in a first-round RT-PCR using the HTBI primer set. TCRdb redid the calling of the multiplex PCR reads with MiXCR, one entry per CDR3 protein. This table holds about 200,000 distinct CDR3 sequences, 17% found once. Sequenced: blood. These receptors were collected from a woman between 45 and 60 years old with Graves' hyperthyroidism.

Many counts were recorded for this clonotype. This chain joins TRBV11-3 and TRBJ2-5, with 12 bases aligning to TRBD2. Trimming cost V 3 bases and J 11 bases; bases outside gene matches: 7. Germline V gives CDR1 SGHNT, CDR2 YENEEA. The CDR3 extends over 14 amino acids. In nucleotides, the CDR3 is TGTGCCAGCAGCTTCGAGGGACTAGCGGGCTTTCAGTACTTC. Its protein product is CASSFEGLAGFQYF.

This clonotype appeared many times. The chain uses TRBV11-2 and TRBJ2-1; no clear D gene. This CDR3 is 14 amino acids long. V was pared by 1 base and J by 9 bases, with 13 bases between. Looked up from germline, CDR1 is SGHAT and CDR2 is FQNNGV. This chain's CDR3 is CASSLAQTHGEQFF. The CDR3 nucleotides read TGTGCCAGCAGCTTAGCACAGACCCACGGTGAGCAGTTCTTC.

This clonotype was counted at least ten times. The V gene is TRBV5-1, the J gene TRBJ1-6; 7 bases align to TRBD1. The CDR3 runs to 15 residues. The V gene's germline CDR1 is SGHRS and CDR2 YFSETQ. The trim removed 2 bases at V and 9 bases at J, leaving 8 bases unmatched. CDR3 in DNA: TGCGCCAGCAGCTTACAGGGGCGATTTGGTTCACCCCTCCACTTT. As protein: CASSLQGRFGSPLHF.

This clonotype was seen just once. The rearrangement joins TRBV12-3 or TRBV12-4 to TRBJ2-5; D is unclear. This CDR3 has 14 amino acids. Trimming took 5 bases from V and 2 from J, leaving 12 bases between them. The CDR3: CASSILRVQETQYF. The CDR3 region has the DNA TGTGCCAGCAGTATTCTCCGGGTTCAAGAGACCCAGTACTTC.

This clonotype was seen more than once but under ten times. This chain joins TRBV19 and TRBJ1-1; D is uncertain. The germline V and J ends were trimmed by 0 bases and 0 bases, with 5 bases remaining between them. This CDR3 is 14 amino acids long. Germline assignment: CDR1 LNHDA and CDR2 SQIVND (reference sequence). In DNA, the CDR3 is TGTGCCAGTAGTATAGATCTAGTGAACACTGAAGCTTTCTTT. The encoded protein is CASSIDLVNTEAFF. The full variable domain, with the rest looked up from reference TRBV19 and TRBJ1-1, is DGGITQSPKYLFRKEGQNVTLSCEQNLNHDAMYWYRQDPGQGLRLIYYSQIVNDFQKGDIAEGYSVSREKKESFPLTVTSAQKNPTAFYLCASSIDLVNTEAFFGQGTRLTVV.

This clonotype was detected many times. This rearrangement joins TRBV7-3 to TRBJ2-1; D gene uncertain. Germline V CDR1 and CDR2: SGHTA, FQGTGA. The V end lost 1 base, the J end lost 0 bases, and 19 bases lay between the germline ends. This CDR3 has 19 residues. The CDR3 nucleotides read TGTGCCAGCAGCTTAAAAGGCGGAATCGCCCCAAACTCCTACAATGAGCAGTTCTTC. Protein product: CASSLKGGIAPNSYNEQFF.

There are many counts of this clonotype. The chain employs TRBV7-3 and TRBJ2-3; the match to TRBD2 covers 10 bases. J lost 2 bases, V lost 7 bases, and 21 bases had no gene match. The CDR3 runs 20 residues. Germline CDR1 reads SGHTA; CDR2 reads FQGTGA. The CDR3 spells CASNSLSGLADKGATDTQYF. As DNA, the CDR3 is TGTGCCAGCAACTCCCTGAGTGGACTAGCGGATAAAGGGGCCACAGATACGCAGTATTTT.

This clonotype showed up many times. This rearrangement joins TRBV29-1 to TRBJ2-1, with 9 positions matching TRBD2. In germline, CDR1 is SQVTM, CDR2 ANQGSEA. CDR3 length equals 12 residues. Germline trimming cut 7 bases from V and 7 bases from J; bases unmatched to any gene: 5. CDR3 sequence (DNA): TGCAGCGCTTATAGCGGGAGTAATGAGCAGTTCTTC. It codes for CSAYSGSNEQFF.

Note on this clonotype: A read error may explain this, as a much larger clone is one base away. The genes are TRBV5-1 and TRBJ2-5; 8 nucleotides agree with TRBD2. The CDR3 length is 17 residues. In germline, CDR1 is SGHRS, CDR2 YFSETQ. In DNA form, the CDR3 reads TGCGCCCGCAGCCCGTTGGCGGGGGGACGTATGCAAGAGACCCAGTACTTC. It codes for CARSPLAGGRMQETQYF.

This clonotype showed up many times. This chain links TRBV4-1 with TRBJ1-5; no definite D call. Trimming left V 0 bases short and J 4 bases short, with 13 bases between. Germline V gives CDR1 MGHRA, CDR2 YSYEKL. This CDR3 has 16 amino acids. The CDR3 region has the DNA TGCGCCAGCAGCCAAGAGGTTCAGGCTACAAATCAGCCCCAGCATTTT. This encodes CASSQEVQATNQPQHF.

This clonotype was detected ten times or more. The chain recombines TRBV13 with TRBJ1-6, with D uncertain. Germline assignment: CDR1 PRHDT and CDR2 FYEKMQ (reference sequence). The CDR3 runs 13 residues. V was shortened by 2 bases and J by 7 bases, with 6 bases between the two germline ends. The CDR3 DNA follows: TGTGCCAGCAGCTTACCGGGGAATTCACCCCTCCACTTT. It codes for CASSLPGNSPLHF.

This clonotype occurred many times. This sequence joins TRBV6-1 and TRBJ2-5; 13 nucleotides line up with TRBD2. The CDR3 consists of 19 residues. The V gene end was trimmed by 5 bases and the J gene end by 2 bases; junction bases not matched to a gene: 14. CDR1 is MNHNS, CDR2 SASEGT, per germline. Here the CDR3 reads CASSSWVMGLAGLQETQYF. DNA for the CDR3: TGTGCCAGCAGTTCCTGGGTGATGGGACTAGCGGGACTACAAGAGACCCAGTACTTC.

In its sample, this clonotype was seen many times. The chain joins TRBV5-1 to TRBJ1-1; D gene unclear. The V and J ends lost 0 bases and 8 bases respectively, with 5 bases between them. The length of the CDR3 is 11 residues. The germline gives CDR1 SGHRS, CDR2 YFSETQ. As DNA, the CDR3 is TGCGCCAGCAGCTTGGGAGCCGAAGCTTTCTTT. This gives the protein CASSLGAEAFF.

This clonotype was recorded at least ten times. The chain recombines TRBV11-2 with TRBJ1-5; D is perhaps TRBD1 (5 bases). This CDR3 is 14 amino acids long. Trimming pared 5 bases from V and 2 bases from J, leaving 10 bases between. CDR1 is SGHAT, CDR2 FQNNGV, per germline. As DNA, the CDR3 is TGTGCCAGCAGCCCGCTGGGGGGCAATCAGCCCCAGCATTTT. It encodes CASSPLGGNQPQHF.

This clonotype was seen a single time. Just one base apart from a much larger clone, this may be a read error. This chain joins TRBV18 and TRBJ2-7; D is undetermined. Germline V gene sequence: CDR1 KGHSH, CDR2 LQKENI. The CDR3 covers 14 residues. Trimming shortened V by 0 bases and J by 7 bases, and 13 bases separated the two germline ends. The chain's CDR3 is CASSPPPGYNEQYF. The DNA of the CDR3 is TGTGCCAGCTCACCACCTCCAGGTTACAATGAGCAGTACTTC.

This clonotype came up a few times. A much bigger clone sits one base away, suggesting this may be a read error. The missing conserved phenylalanine or tryptophan at the end of this CDR3 makes a read error likely. J is TRBJ1-5 and V is TRBV6-1, with a tentative D call TRBD1 (6 bases). This CDR3 contains 16 residues. Germline-derived CDR1 and CDR2 are MNHNS and SASEGT. V lost 6 bases, J lost 0 bases, and 15 bases lay in between. CDR3 sequence (DNA): TGTGCCAGCAGCCCGATAGGGACATTTAGCAATCAGCCCCAGCATCTT. The encoded protein is CASSPIGTFSNQPQHL.

This clonotype was counted at least ten times. This chain uses TRBV6-1 with TRBJ2-3; no definite D call. There are 14 residues in the CDR3. V lost 6 bases and J lost 3, with 13 bases in between. Germline-derived CDR1 and CDR2 are MNHNS and SASEGT. DNA for the CDR3: TGTGCCAGCAGCCCTAGTTTTCTTACAGATACGCAGTATTTT. This translates into CASSPSFLTDTQYF.

This clonotype was seen at least ten times. V is TRBV10-1 and J is TRBJ1-3; D is unresolved. This CDR3 has 15 amino acids. The germline V gene encodes CDR1 WNHNN and CDR2 SYGVQD (reference sequence). The V end was cut by 5 bases, the J end by 0 bases, with 11 bases between. CDR3 sequence: CASSPTGSSGNTIYF. The CDR3 DNA sequence: TGCGCCAGCAGTCCGACGGGGAGCTCTGGAAACACCATATATTTT.

This clonotype was detected ten times or more. The CDR3 region is CASSYGTGGHHEQYF. The CDR3 DNA reads TGTGCCAGCAGTTACGGGACAGGGGGTCACCACGAGCAGTACTTC. The rearrangement joins TRBV6-5 to TRBJ2-7; TRBD1 matches at 11 bases. The trim removed 2 bases at V and 5 bases at J, leaving 5 bases unmatched. Germline V lookup: CDR1 MNHEY, CDR2 SVGAGI. This CDR3 has 15 residues.

The table lists this clonotype with many counts. The rearrangement uses TRBV28 and TRBJ2-5; D might be TRBD2 (5 bases). This CDR3 region has 15 residues. The germline V gene encodes CDR1 MDHEN and CDR2 SYDVKM. The ends were cut back, 4 bases at V and 1 base at J, with 13 bases in the middle. The CDR3 region has the DNA TGTGCCAGCAGTTCGCCAGAAGGACTCCAAGAGACCCAGTACTTC. This codes for CASSSPEGLQETQYF. Full variable domain (rest looked up from reference TRBV28 and TRBJ2-5): DVKVTQSSRYLVKRTGEKVFLECVQDMDHENMFWYRQDPGLGLRLIYFSYDVKMKEKGDIPEGYSVSREKKERFSLILESASTNQTSMYLCASSSPEGLQETQYFGPGTRLLVL.

This clonotype was recorded at least ten times. The chain is built from TRBV27 and TRBJ1-5, with a possible D match to TRBD1 (6 bases). CDR1 and CDR2 (germline): MNHEY, SMNVEV (reference sequence). The V and J ends lost 1 base and 5 bases respectively, with 9 bases between them. This CDR3 is 14 amino acids long. The CDR3 nucleotides are TGTGCCAGCAGTTTATTCGGGGGCTATCAGCCCCAGCATTTT. It translates to CASSLFGGYQPQHF.

This clonotype was recorded a few times. V and J are TRBV6-2 or TRBV6-3 and TRBJ2-2, with D possibly TRBD2 on 7 matching bases. The V gene lost 10 bases and the J gene lost 3 bases, with 15 bases spanning the gap. Germline CDR1 and CDR2: MNHEY and SVGEGT. The CDR3 is 14 residues long. As DNA, the CDR3 is TGTGCCACCCGACAGGCGGGGGACACCGGGGAGCTGTTTTTT. Its protein is CATRQAGDTGELFF.

This clonotype came up many times. The chain carries TRBV6-5 and TRBJ1-1; D unresolved. The CDR3 is 12 amino acids. Deletions cut 2 bases from V and 4 bases from J, with 5 bases between. CDR1 is MNHEY and CDR2 is SVGAGI in the germline V gene. The CDR3 reads CASSYGPTEAFF. The CDR3, as DNA: TGTGCCAGCAGTTACGGGCCCACTGAAGCTTTCTTT.